Below, 24 T cell receptor beta chains from the same sample are listed, as sequenced in a study of CD8 T cells in ankylosing spondylitis. Each CDR3 protein is one row after TCRdb ran MiXCR on the 5' RACE reads. The top ten hold 2% to 3% of the sample, which has roughly 230,000 distinct CDR3 sequences, about 10% seen once. The sample taken for sequencing was blood, either unsorted or a sorted T cell fraction (not recorded which). The source of these receptors is a male donor with ankylosing spondylitis or in good health (not recorded which).

This clonotype was picked up many times. The rearrangement links TRBV5-1 to TRBJ1-4; D not certain. Per the germline V gene, CDR1 is SGHRS and CDR2 is YFSETQ. The CDR3 totals 15 residues. Trimming cost V 4 bases and J 8 bases, with 18 bases left between them. CDR3 sequence reads: CASSPGSRSREKLFF. CDR3 coding DNA: TGCGCCAGCAGCCCTGGAAGCAGGTCGCGGGAAAAACTGTTTTTT.

This clonotype showed up many times. The V call is TRBV15, the J call TRBJ1-2; D gene uncertain. Trimming left V 5 bases short and J 2 bases short, with 12 bases between. From germline, CDR1 is LNHNV and CDR2 YYDKDF (reference sequence). The CDR3 runs 14 residues. The CDR3: CATSESGRNYGYTF. The CDR3 coding sequence is TGTGCCACCAGCGAGAGTGGCAGGAACTATGGCTACACCTTC.

The table lists this clonotype with many counts. This chain joins TRBV5-1 and TRBJ1-2; D not certain. The V gene's germline CDR1 is SGHRS and CDR2 YFSETQ. The V end lost 0 bases, the J end lost 7 bases, and 7 bases lay between the germline ends. This CDR3 contains 12 residues. The CDR3 reads CASSLVDGGYTF. CDR3 nucleotide sequence: TGCGCCAGCAGCTTGGTGGATGGTGGCTACACCTTC.

In this sample, this clonotype turned up many times. The CDR3 DNA reads as TGTGCCAGCAGCCCACAAGCAACCTACGAGCAGTACTTC. Translation gives CASSPQATYEQYF. This chain uses TRBV3-1 with TRBJ2-7, with D unresolved. CDR3 length: 13 residues. The ends were cut back, 4 bases at V and 2 bases at J, with 9 bases in the middle. CDR1 is LGHDT, CDR2 YNNKEL, per germline (reference sequence).

The gene calls are TRBV7-9 and TRBJ2-3, with D perhaps TRBD1 or TRBD2 (5 bases each). Germline V gene data show CDR1 as SEHNR and CDR2 as FQNEAQ (reference sequence). V lost 3 bases to trimming and J lost 4 bases, with 11 bases between them. The CDR3 is 14 residues long. The CDR3 protein is CASSFFGGADTQYF. In DNA, the CDR3 is TGTGCCAGCAGCTTTTTTGGGGGAGCAGATACGCAGTATTTT.

The table lists this clonotype with many counts. CDR3 DNA: TGTGCCAGCAGTAGGACAGCGGATGGCTACACCTTC. It encodes CASSRTADGYTF. The genes are TRBV6-1 and TRBJ1-2; perhaps TRBD1 as D (6 bases). The CDR3 consists of 12 residues. Per germline, CDR1 MNHNS and CDR2 SASEGT. V lost 5 bases, J lost 6 bases, and 10 bases lay in between.

This clonotype has only a few counts. CDR3 sequence (DNA): TGTGCCAGCAGTCTTGGACTAGCGGGAGGACTTTATACGCAGTATTTT. Amino acids: CASSLGLAGGLYTQYF. This sequence joins TRBV27 and TRBJ2-3; TRBD2 matches at 14 bases. Losses at the gene ends were 5 bases for V and 7 bases for J; bases not matched to a gene: 8. CDR1 is MNHEY, CDR2 SMNVEV, per germline (reference sequence). The CDR3 consists of 16 residues.

There are many counts of this clonotype. V is TRBV18 and J is TRBJ1-2; TRBD1 might be the D (6 bases). Between the trimmed V and J ends, which lost 0 bases and 4 bases, there was a span of 15 bases. The CDR3 length is 16 residues. In germline, CDR1 is KGHSH, CDR2 LQKENI. CDR3 loop: CASSPPTGREIYGYTF. The CDR3 bases are TGTGCCAGCTCACCACCCACAGGGAGGGAAATCTATGGCTACACCTTC.

In its sample, this clonotype was seen many times. The chain couples TRBV7-9 to TRBJ2-7, with TRBD1 matching over 12 bases. The CDR3 is 15 residues long. CDR1 is SEHNR, CDR2 FQNEAQ, per germline (reference sequence). V shed 5 bases, J shed 5 bases, and the junction held 7 bases outside the gene matches. The CDR3 protein is CASSREGQGADEQYF. CDR3 nucleotides: TGTGCCAGCAGCCGCGAGGGACAGGGGGCCGACGAGCAGTACTTC.

The V and J genes are TRBV6-1 and TRBJ2-5; weak D call: TRBD1 (5 bases). CDR1 MNHNS and CDR2 SASEGT come from the germline V gene. The CDR3 has 14 amino acids. V lost 2 bases and J 4 bases, leaving 11 bases between the germline ends. The CDR3 sequence is CASSEFLQGETQYF. The CDR3 DNA reads TGTGCCAGCAGTGAATTCCTGCAGGGAGAGACCCAGTACTTC.

This clonotype was picked up many times. The rearrangement joins TRBV5-1 to TRBJ2-1, with D possibly matching TRBD1 (5 bases). The CDR3 has 15 amino acids. Per germline, CDR1 SGHRS and CDR2 YFSETQ. Trimming removed 1 base from V and 0 bases from J, with 8 bases in between. This chain's CDR3 is CASSLTDSSYNEQFF. Written as DNA, the CDR3 is TGCGCCAGCAGCTTGACTGACAGCTCCTACAATGAGCAGTTCTTC.

The chain has TRBV20-1 and TRBJ2-3; no clear D gene. Germline values: CDR1 DFQATT, CDR2 SNEGSKA (reference sequence). The CDR3 runs 16 residues. Trimming took 2 bases from V and 6 from J, leaving 21 bases between them. The DNA for the CDR3 is TGCAGTGCTAGACTCTCAATAAGGCCGGGTATGGATACGCAGTATTTT. This translates into CSARLSIRPGMDTQYF.

A few counts support this clonotype. CDR3 loop: CAWSVVGGRGWDEQYF. The CDR3 nucleotides are TGTGCCTGGAGTGTAGTAGGGGGCAGGGGTTGGGACGAGCAGTACTTC. The V gene is TRBV30, the J gene TRBJ2-7, with 7 positions matching TRBD1. Germline lookup yields CDR1 GTSNPN and CDR2 SVGIG (reference sequence). CDR3 size: 16 residues. After removal of 0 bases from V and 5 bases from J, the junction contained 13 bases not matched to a gene.

The chain is built from TRBV29-1 and TRBJ2-2, with D perhaps matching TRBD1 (5 bases). The germline V and J ends were trimmed by 8 bases and 0 bases, with 19 bases remaining between them. This CDR3 comprises 16 residues. Germline values: CDR1 SQVTM, CDR2 ANQGSEA. The CDR3 spells CSCPNPDSPNTGELFF. CDR3 in DNA: TGCAGCTGCCCGAATCCAGACAGCCCGAACACCGGGGAGCTGTTTTTT.

This clonotype has a count of ten or more. CDR3 loop: CSARSGIENIQYF. The CDR3 DNA reads TGCAGTGCTAGGTCCGGGATAGAAAACATTCAGTACTTC. The chain recombines TRBV20-1 with TRBJ2-4; perhaps TRBD2 as D (5 bases). The CDR3 is made up of 13 amino acids. The V and J ends lost 3 bases and 5 bases respectively, with 11 bases between them. Germline CDR1 is DFQATT and CDR2 is SNEGSKA (reference sequence).

This clonotype showed up just a few times. The chain recombines TRBV20-1 with TRBJ2-7; 9 bases match TRBD1. Germline loops: CDR1 DFQATT, CDR2 SNEGSKA (reference sequence). This CDR3 region has 14 residues. After removal of 5 bases from V and 4 bases from J, the junction contained 9 bases not matched to a gene. The CDR3 spells CSASSGTGIYEQYF. As DNA, the CDR3 is TGCAGTGCTTCCTCCGGGACAGGGATTTACGAGCAGTACTTC.

This clonotype has a count of ten or more. The J gene is TRBJ1-5, the V gene TRBV11-2; maybe TRBD1 (5 bases). V lost 0 bases, J lost 3 bases, and 9 bases lay in between. Germline-derived CDR1 and CDR2 are SGHAT and FQNNGV. CDR3 length: 15 residues. CDR3 nucleotide sequence: TGTGCCAGCAGCTTAGATGGGGCCGTCAATCAGCCCCAGCATTTT. Translation gives CASSLDGAVNQPQHF.

There are many counts of this clonotype. The chain recombines TRBV12-3 or TRBV12-4 with TRBJ1-2; 9 nucleotides match TRBD1. This CDR3 comprises 13 residues. V lost 6 bases, J lost 6 bases, and 5 bases stayed unmatched. The chain's CDR3 is CASSRGTGNGYTF. The CDR3 DNA reads TGTGCCAGCAGCCGCGGGACAGGGAATGGCTACACCTTC.

Concerning this clonotype: Just one base apart from a much larger clone, this may be a read error. The chain has TRBV7-2 and TRBJ1-2; D is possibly TRBD1 (5 bases). This CDR3 has 13 amino acids. Germline values: CDR1 SGHTA, CDR2 FQGNSA. V lost 5 bases and J 4 bases, leaving 11 bases between the germline ends. DNA for the CDR3: TGTGCCAGCAGCCTAGAAGGGACCTATGGCTACACCTTC. As protein: CASSLEGTYGYTF.

Ten or more counts support this clonotype. The V call is TRBV5-1, the J call TRBJ2-5; D is tentatively TRBD1 or TRBD2 (5 bases each). CDR1 and CDR2 (germline): SGHRS, YFSETQ. The V end was cut by 6 bases, the J end by 2 bases, with 11 bases between. The CDR3 is 13 residues long. This chain's CDR3 is CASTGTLQETQYF. CDR3 bases: TGCGCCAGCACCGGGACGCTACAAGAGACCCAGTACTTC.

This clonotype was counted many times. The J gene is TRBJ1-5, the V gene TRBV27; 10 nucleotides line up with TRBD1. Germline trimming cut 10 bases from V and 4 bases from J; bases unmatched to any gene: 4. Germline CDR1 MNHEY, CDR2 SMNVEV (reference sequence). CDR3 size: 13 residues. CDR3 in DNA: TGTGCCACGTGGACAGGGGGGAATCAGCCCCAGCATTTT. It is translated as CATWTGGNQPQHF.

This clonotype was detected many times. The gene calls are TRBV9 and TRBJ2-3, with D uncertain. The V end was cut by 0 bases, the J end by 6 bases, with 8 bases between. From germline, CDR1 is SGDLS and CDR2 YYNGEE. The CDR3 totals 13 residues. CDR3 DNA: TGTGCCAGCAGCGTAGGCTCCCAGGATACGCAGTATTTT. Translating it yields CASSVGSQDTQYF. Full variable domain (missing parts from reference TRBV9 and TRBJ2-3): DSGVTQTPKHLITATGQRVTLRCSPRSGDLSVYWYQQSLDQGLQFLIQYYNGEERAKGNILERFSAQQFPDLHSELNLSSLELGDSALYFCASSVGSQDTQYFGPGTRLTVL.

This clonotype has a count of ten or more. V and J are TRBV3-1 and TRBJ1-3, with TRBD1 as a possible D gene (5 bases). This CDR3 has 14 residues. Between the trimmed V and J ends, which lost 4 bases and 5 bases, there was a span of 12 bases. Germline lookup yields CDR1 LGHDT and CDR2 YNNKEL (reference sequence). The CDR3 DNA is TGTGCCAGCAGCCCTTTGGAGGGGCGAAACACCATATATTTT. This translates into CASSPLEGRNTIYF.

This clonotype was counted at least ten times. The J gene is TRBJ2-5, the V gene TRBV27; D is ambiguous. This CDR3 has 16 amino acids. Germline V lookup: CDR1 MNHEY, CDR2 SMNVEV (reference sequence). Deletions cut 2 bases from V and 4 bases from J, with 17 bases between. CDR3 sequence reads: CASSLTDLSSPETQYF. CDR3 in DNA: TGTGCCAGCAGTTTAACCGACCTTTCTTCCCCAGAGACCCAGTACTTC.